This T cell receptor (beta chain) was sequenced during a study of metastatic and nonmetastatic thyroid tumors. On the study more broadly: Repertoires from malignant and benign thyroid patients were compared across blood and tumor or nodule tissue.

Findings of the study overall: Reports indicated that malignant thyroid tumors showed significantly higher TCR beta diversity than benign nodules did, in blood and tumor.

No treatment of any kind had been given to any patient before thyroid surgery. As handled by the study authors: A classifier for distant metastasis in papillary thyroid cancer was constructed using CDR3 differences observed across clinicopathological groups. From the PCR reads, TCRdb re-called clones with MiXCR. The V and J calls come from TCRdb's annotation, not from the publication. This table holds 25,000 to 30,000 clones, around 15% found once. The table lists this clone with many counts. Its matching antigen is unknown. The specimen sequenced was blood. This sequence was found in a female donor with papillary thyroid cancer or a benign thyroid nodule (not recorded which). Some clones in this sample may be carry-over from other donors' samples.

CDR3 in DNA: TGTGCCAGCAGCTTCGACAGGGGAATCGGGGAGCTGTTTTTT. Translated, it gives CASSFDRGIGELFF. This chain links TRBV5-4 with TRBJ2-2; 8 bases are a match to TRBD1. The ends lost 2 bases at V and 7 bases at J; junction bases unmatched: 4. The CDR3 length is 14 residues. Per the germline V gene, CDR1 is SGHNT and CDR2 is YYREEE (reference sequence).